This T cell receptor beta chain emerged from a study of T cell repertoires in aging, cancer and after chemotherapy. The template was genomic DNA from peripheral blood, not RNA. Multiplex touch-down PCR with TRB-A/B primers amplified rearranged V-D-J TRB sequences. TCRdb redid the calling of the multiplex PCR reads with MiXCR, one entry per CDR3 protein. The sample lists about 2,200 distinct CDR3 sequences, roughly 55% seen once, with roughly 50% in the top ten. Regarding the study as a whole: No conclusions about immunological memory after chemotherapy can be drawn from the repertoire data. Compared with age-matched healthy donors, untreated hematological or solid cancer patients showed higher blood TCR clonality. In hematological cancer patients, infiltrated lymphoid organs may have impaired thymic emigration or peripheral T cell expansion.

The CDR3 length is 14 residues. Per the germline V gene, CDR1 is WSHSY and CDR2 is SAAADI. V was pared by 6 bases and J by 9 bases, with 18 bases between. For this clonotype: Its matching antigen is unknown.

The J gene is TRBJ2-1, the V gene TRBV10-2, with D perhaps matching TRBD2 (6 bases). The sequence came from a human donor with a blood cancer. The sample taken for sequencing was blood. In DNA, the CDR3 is TGCGCCAGCAGGGGGGGACCGACCGGGTCTGAGCAGTTCTTC. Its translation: CASRGGPTGSEQFF.